The clone carrying this TCR beta chain was counted many times. What it binds is not known. This sample stems from a study of T-cell memory formation after mild COVID-19. Turning to the study itself: Most TCR clusters belonged to a single donor. General observations from the study: Certain responding clones were present in pre-infection memory, suggesting participation of cross-reactive memory. Unconfirmed was the SARS-CoV-2 specificity of second-wave clones that peaked on day 37.

Sample barcodes and UMIs were carried by the TCR alpha and TCR beta cDNA libraries that 5'RACE generated with constant-segment primers. TCRdb fed the 5' RACE reads into MiXCR, producing one record per CDR3 protein. The repertoire holds 200,000 to 300,000 distinct CDR3 sequences, with over 15% as singletons. From germline, CDR1 is SGHTA and CDR2 FQGNSA. Deletions cut 5 bases from V and 5 bases from J, with 21 bases between. This CDR3 contains 16 residues. The chain has TRBV7-2 and TRBJ2-5; TRBD2 might be the D (6 bases). Material: PBMCs or a T cell subset sorted from them (not recorded which). The TCR comes from a man younger than 30 who had mild COVID-19 (a few samples of this study predate the infection). Cell type and time point are not known. This CDR3 is CASSPNPRGLMETQYF. CDR3 coding DNA: TGTGCCAGCAGCCCTAACCCACGGGGACTCATGGAGACCCAGTACTTC.